The TCR beta chain under discussion was sequenced for a study of T cells in Graves' hyperthyroidism and ophthalmopathy. Trimming took 1 base from V and 5 from J; bases not matched to a gene: 2. The CDR3 runs 14 residues. Germline V gene sequence: CDR1 MNHEY, CDR2 SVGAGI. Amplification yielded TCR beta CDR3 regions, with RNA transcripts as the source. The HTBI primer set was used in a first-round RT-PCR of the TCR CDR3. TCRdb ran MiXCR on the multiplex PCR reads and lists one entry per CDR3 protein. The table records around 800,000 distinct CDR3 sequences, around 38% of them present only once. This clonotype has only a few counts.

The receptor was isolated from a man younger than 35 with Graves' hyperthyroidism. Sequencing was carried out using blood. The chain recombines TRBV6-5 with TRBJ2-5; 9 bases align to TRBD2. CDR3 sequence reads: CASSYLTSGETQYF. CDR3 sequence (DNA): TGTGCCAGCAGTTACTTAACTAGCGGGGAGACCCAGTACTTC.